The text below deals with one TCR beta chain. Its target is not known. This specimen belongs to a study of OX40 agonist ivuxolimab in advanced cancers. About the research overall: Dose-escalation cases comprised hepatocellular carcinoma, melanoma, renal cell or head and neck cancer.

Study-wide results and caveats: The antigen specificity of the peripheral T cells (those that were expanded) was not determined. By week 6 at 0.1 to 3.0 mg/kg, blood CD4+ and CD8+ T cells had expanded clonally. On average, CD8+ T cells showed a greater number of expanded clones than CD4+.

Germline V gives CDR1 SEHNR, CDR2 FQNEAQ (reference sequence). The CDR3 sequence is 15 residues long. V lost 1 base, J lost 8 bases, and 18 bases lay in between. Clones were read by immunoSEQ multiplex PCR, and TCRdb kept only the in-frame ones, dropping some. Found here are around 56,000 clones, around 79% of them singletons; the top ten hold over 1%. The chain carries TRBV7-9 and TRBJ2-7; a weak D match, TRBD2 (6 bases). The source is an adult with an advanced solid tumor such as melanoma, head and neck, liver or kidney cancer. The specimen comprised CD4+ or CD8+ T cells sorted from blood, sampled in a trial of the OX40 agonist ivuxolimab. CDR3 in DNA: TGTGCCAGCAGCTTAGTTGGTAGCGGAAGCCTCCAGCAGTACTTC. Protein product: CASSLVGSGSLQQYF.